The 11 T cell receptor beta chains below come from one sample, sequenced in a study of CD8+ T cells in alopecia areata. cDNA reverse transcribed from extracted RNA served as the sequencing template. The protocol was immunoSEQ multiplex PCR, while the TCRdb copy is restricted to in-frame clones and leaves out a portion. The profile covers 220,000 or so clones, with about 60% appearing a single time and around 0.46% taken by the ten largest. Sequenced here: CD4+ T cells sorted from blood, sampled at week 0. These receptors were obtained from a human donor with alopecia areata.

This clone turned up a few times. The genes are TRBV19 and TRBJ2-1, with D hard to call. The V gene's germline CDR1 is LNHDA and CDR2 SQIVND (reference sequence). The CDR3 consists of 14 residues. With 4 bases removed from V and 10 bases from J, the gap between germline ends came to 17 bases. The CDR3 is CASSKSSVRAEQFF. The CDR3 nucleotides read TGTGCCAGTAGTAAGTCATCGGTAAGGGCCGAGCAGTTCTTC.

The genes are TRBV5-1 and TRBJ1-2; perhaps TRBD1 as D (6 bases). This CDR3 has 12 residues. V was clipped by 8 bases and J by 3 bases, with 11 bases between them. Germline-derived CDR1 and CDR2 are SGHRS and YFSETQ. This CDR3 is CASKGVDYGYTF. CDR3 in DNA: TGCGCCAGTAAGGGGGTAGACTATGGCTACACCTTC.

The chain links TRBV27 to TRBJ2-3; D perhaps matches TRBD2 (6 bases). CDR1 and CDR2 (germline): MNHEY, SMNVEV (reference sequence). This CDR3 comprises 14 residues. V lost 2 bases to trimming and J lost 2 bases, with 8 bases between them. The CDR3 here is CASSLGGYTDTQYF. In DNA, the CDR3 is TGTGCCAGCAGTTTAGGGGGGTACACAGATACGCAGTATTTT.

The chain employs TRBV5-1 and TRBJ2-3; the match to TRBD2 covers 8 bases. The V segment lost 4 bases and the J segment 4 bases; nucleotides outside the gene matches: 5. Germline V CDR1 and CDR2: SGHRS, YFSETQ. The CDR3 has 14 amino acids. For the CDR3, the DNA is TGCGCCAGCAGCGCGGGAGGAGGGGCAGATACGCAGTATTTT. It translates to CASSAGGGADTQYF.

This clone was seen a handful of times. This chain joins TRBV27 and TRBJ1-2; D unresolved. The CDR3 contains 15 residues. Trimming pared 3 bases from V and 0 bases from J, leaving 11 bases between. Germline V gene data show CDR1 as MNHEY and CDR2 as SMNVEV (reference sequence). CDR3 protein: CASSFKVGSNYGYTF. CDR3 coding DNA: TGTGCCAGCAGTTTTAAGGTGGGATCTAACTATGGCTACACCTTC.

The CDR3 region has the DNA TGTGCCAGCAGTCCGAGAGTTAACTATGGCTACACCTTC. Its protein product is CASSPRVNYGYTF. The chain has TRBV6-5 and TRBJ1-2; no firm D call. This CDR3 spans 13 amino acids. Per germline, CDR1 MNHEY and CDR2 SVGAGI. Trimming pared 5 bases from V and 1 base from J, leaving 8 bases between.

This clone was found a few times. The J gene is TRBJ2-2, the V gene TRBV11-3; D call uncertain. The V and J ends lost 5 bases and 4 bases respectively, with 8 bases between them. Germline CDR1 SGHNT, CDR2 YENEEA. The CDR3 has 13 residues. The CDR3 DNA follows: TGTGCCAGCAGCACATGGACCACCGGGGAGCTGTTTTTT. It translates to CASSTWTTGELFF.

This clone has only a few counts. The sample has other DNA sequences that encode this CDR3 too. The chain has TRBV7-9 and TRBJ1-5; the D is unclear. Germline CDR1 reads SEHNR; CDR2 reads FQNEAQ (reference sequence). This CDR3 has 12 amino acids. V lost 3 bases and J lost 3, with 3 bases in between. Here the CDR3 DNA reads TGTGCCAGCAGCTTGGACAATCAGCCCCAGCATTTT. Encoded protein: CASSLDNQPQHF. Complete variable domain (other parts from reference TRBV7-9 and TRBJ1-5): DTGVSQNPRHKITKRGQNVTFRCDPISEHNRLYWYRQTLGQGPEFLTYFQNEAQLEKSRLLSDRFSAERPKGSFSTLEIQRTEQGDSAMYLCASSLDNQPQHFGDGTRLSIL.

This clone was observed a few times. The V and J genes are TRBV9 and TRBJ2-1, with TRBD2 matching 9 bases. The junction had 11 bases not matched to a gene; V was cut back by 0 bases and J by 4 bases. Germline values: CDR1 SGDLS, CDR2 YYNGEE. The CDR3 runs to 18 residues. CDR3 amino acids: CASSVDASGRLLYNEQFF. For the CDR3, the DNA is TGTGCCAGCAGCGTAGATGCCAGCGGGAGGCTCCTTTACAATGAGCAGTTCTTC.

The J gene is TRBJ2-7, the V gene TRBV29-1; no clear D. Germline-derived CDR1 and CDR2 are SQVTM and ANQGSEA. This CDR3 comprises 12 residues. V was clipped by 1 base and J by 5 bases, with 9 bases between them. The CDR3 coding sequence is TGCAGCGTTGAAGGGGCGCGGAACGAGCAGTACTTC. Translated, it gives CSVEGARNEQYF.

With respect to this clone: Other DNA variants within this sample encode the same CDR3. The chain uses TRBV5-6 and TRBJ2-1, with a weak D call TRBD2 (6 bases). The germline V gene encodes CDR1 SGHDT and CDR2 YYEEEE. This CDR3 has 11 amino acids. V was clipped by 2 bases and J by 10 bases, with 7 bases between them. The CDR3 reads CASSLSGEQFF. The DNA for the CDR3 is TGTGCCAGCAGCTTAAGCGGGGAGCAGTTCTTC.